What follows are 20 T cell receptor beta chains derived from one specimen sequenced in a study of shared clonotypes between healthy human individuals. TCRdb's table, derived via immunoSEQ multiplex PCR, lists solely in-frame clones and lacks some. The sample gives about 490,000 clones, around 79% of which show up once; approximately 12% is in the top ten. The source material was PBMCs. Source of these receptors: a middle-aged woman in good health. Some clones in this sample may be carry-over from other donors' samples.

This CDR3 is CASSSGVAGIGETQYF. The CDR3 coding sequence is TGTGCCAGCAGCTCGGGGGTAGCAGGGATCGGGGAGACCCAGTACTTC. V and J are TRBV7-2 and TRBJ2-5; D is possibly TRBD2 (6 bases). Per the germline V gene, CDR1 is SGHTA and CDR2 is FQGNSA. V lost 4 bases to trimming and J lost 5 bases, with 20 bases between them. The CDR3 sequence is 16 residues long. Filled out from reference TRBV7-2 and TRBJ2-5, the complete variable domain reads GAGVSQSPSNKVTEKGKDVELRCDPISGHTALYWYRQSLGQGLEFLIYFQGNSAPDKSGLPSDRFSAERTGGSVSTLTIQRTQQEDSAVYLCASSSGVAGIGETQYFGPGTRLLVL.

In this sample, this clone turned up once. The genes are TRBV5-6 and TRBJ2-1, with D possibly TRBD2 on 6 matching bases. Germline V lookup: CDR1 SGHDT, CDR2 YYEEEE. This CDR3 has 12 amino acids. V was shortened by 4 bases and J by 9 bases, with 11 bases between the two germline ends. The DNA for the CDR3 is TGTGCCAGCAGCCTAGGGACTTCTGAGCAGTTCTTC. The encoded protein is CASSLGTSEQFF.

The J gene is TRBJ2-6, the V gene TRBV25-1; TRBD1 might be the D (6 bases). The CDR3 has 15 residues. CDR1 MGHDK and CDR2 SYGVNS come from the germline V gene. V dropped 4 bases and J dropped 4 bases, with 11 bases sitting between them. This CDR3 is CASSVAGAGANVLTF. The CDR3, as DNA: TGTGCCAGCAGTGTCGCAGGGGCCGGGGCCAACGTCCTGACTTTC.

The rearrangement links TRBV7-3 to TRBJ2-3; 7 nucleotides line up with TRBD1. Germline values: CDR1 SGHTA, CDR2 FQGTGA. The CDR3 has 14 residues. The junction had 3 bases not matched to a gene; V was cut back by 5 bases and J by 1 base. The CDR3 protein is CASSRGPGTDTQYF. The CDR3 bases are TGTGCCAGCAGCAGGGGGCCGGGCACAGATACGCAGTATTTT. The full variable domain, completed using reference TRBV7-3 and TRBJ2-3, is GAGVSQTPSNKVTEKGKYVELRCDPISGHTALYWYRQSLGQGPEFLIYFQGTGAADDSGLPNDRFFAVRPEGSVSTLKIQRTERGDSAVYLCASSRGPGTDTQYFGPGTRLTVL.

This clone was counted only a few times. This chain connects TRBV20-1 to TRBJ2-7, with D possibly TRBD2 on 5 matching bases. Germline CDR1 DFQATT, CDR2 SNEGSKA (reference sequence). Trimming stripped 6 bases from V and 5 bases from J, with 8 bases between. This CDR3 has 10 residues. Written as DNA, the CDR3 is TGCAGTGCGGAGGAACACGAGCAGTACTTC. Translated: CSAEEHEQYF.

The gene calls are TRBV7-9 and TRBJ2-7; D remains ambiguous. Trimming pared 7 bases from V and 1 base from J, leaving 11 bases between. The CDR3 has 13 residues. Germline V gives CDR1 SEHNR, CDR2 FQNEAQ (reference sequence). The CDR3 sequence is CASTVTTSYEQYF. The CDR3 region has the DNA TGTGCCAGCACGGTCACGACGTCCTACGAGCAGTACTTC.

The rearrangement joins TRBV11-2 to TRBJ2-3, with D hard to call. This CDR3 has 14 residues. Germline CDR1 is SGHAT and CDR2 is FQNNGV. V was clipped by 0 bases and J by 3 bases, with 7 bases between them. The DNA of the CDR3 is TGTGCCAGCAGCTTAGATCTAGGAACAGATACGCAGTATTTT. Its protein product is CASSLDLGTDTQYF.

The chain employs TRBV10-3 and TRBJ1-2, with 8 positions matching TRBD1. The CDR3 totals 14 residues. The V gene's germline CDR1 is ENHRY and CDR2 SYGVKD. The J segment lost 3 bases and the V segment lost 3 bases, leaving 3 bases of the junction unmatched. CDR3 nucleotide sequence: TGTGCCATCAGTGATACAGGGGGAGACTATGGCTACACCTTC. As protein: CAISDTGGDYGYTF.

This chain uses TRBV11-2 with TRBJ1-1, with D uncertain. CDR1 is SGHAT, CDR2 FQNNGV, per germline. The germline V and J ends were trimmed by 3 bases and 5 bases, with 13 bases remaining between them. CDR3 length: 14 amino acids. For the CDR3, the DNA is TGTGCCAGCAGCTTGGAGAGAGGGTGGACTGAAGCTTTCTTT. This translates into CASSLERGWTEAFF.

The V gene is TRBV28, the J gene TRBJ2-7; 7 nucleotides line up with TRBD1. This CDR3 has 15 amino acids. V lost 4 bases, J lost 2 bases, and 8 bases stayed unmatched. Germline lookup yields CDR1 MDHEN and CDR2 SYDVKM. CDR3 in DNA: TGTGCCAGCAGTTCCCGACAGGGAATCCCCTACGAGCAGTACTTC. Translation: CASSSRQGIPYEQYF. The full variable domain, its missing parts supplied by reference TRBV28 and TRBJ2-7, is DVKVTQSSRYLVKRTGEKVFLECVQDMDHENMFWYRQDPGLGLRLIYFSYDVKMKEKGDIPEGYSVSREKKERFSLILESASTNQTSMYLCASSSRQGIPYEQYFGPGTRLTVT.

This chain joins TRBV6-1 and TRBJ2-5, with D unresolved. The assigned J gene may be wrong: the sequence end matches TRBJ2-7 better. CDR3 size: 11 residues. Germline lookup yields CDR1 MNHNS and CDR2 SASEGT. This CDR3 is CASRVSYEQYF. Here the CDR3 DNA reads TGTGCCAGCAGGGTGAGTTACGAGCAGTACTTC.

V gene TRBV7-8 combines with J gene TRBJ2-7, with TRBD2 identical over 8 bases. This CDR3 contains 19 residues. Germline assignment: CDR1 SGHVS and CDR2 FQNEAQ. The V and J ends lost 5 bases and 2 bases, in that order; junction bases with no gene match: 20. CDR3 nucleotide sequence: TGTGCCAGCAGCCCCCCTAGAAGCGGGAGTGTTATCTATCCCTACGAGCAGTACTTC. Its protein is CASSPPRSGSVIYPYEQYF.

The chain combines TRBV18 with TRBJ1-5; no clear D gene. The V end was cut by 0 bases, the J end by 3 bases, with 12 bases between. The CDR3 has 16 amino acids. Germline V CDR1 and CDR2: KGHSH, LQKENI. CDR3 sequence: CASSPPSSGPNQPQHF. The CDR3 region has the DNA TGTGCCAGCTCACCACCGAGTTCCGGGCCCAATCAGCCCCAGCATTTT.

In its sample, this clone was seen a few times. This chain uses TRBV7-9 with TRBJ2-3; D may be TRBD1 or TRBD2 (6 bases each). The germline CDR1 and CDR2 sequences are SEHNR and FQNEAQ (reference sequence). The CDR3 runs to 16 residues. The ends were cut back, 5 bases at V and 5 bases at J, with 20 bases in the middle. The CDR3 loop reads CASSPPGSGGGDTQYF. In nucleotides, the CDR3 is TGTGCCAGCAGCCCCCCAGGTTCTGGAGGGGGAGATACGCAGTATTTT.

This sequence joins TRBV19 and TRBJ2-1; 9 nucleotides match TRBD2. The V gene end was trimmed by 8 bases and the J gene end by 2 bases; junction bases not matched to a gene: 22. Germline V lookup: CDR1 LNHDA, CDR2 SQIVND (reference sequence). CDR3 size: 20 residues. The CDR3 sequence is CASLRSGKVSGRSTYNEQFF. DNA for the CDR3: TGTGCCAGTCTGCGAAGCGGGAAAGTAAGCGGGAGGTCAACCTACAATGAGCAGTTCTTC.

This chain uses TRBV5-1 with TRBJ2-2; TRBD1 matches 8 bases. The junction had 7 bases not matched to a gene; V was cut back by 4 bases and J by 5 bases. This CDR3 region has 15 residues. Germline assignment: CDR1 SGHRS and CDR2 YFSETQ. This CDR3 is CASSLGQGATGELFF. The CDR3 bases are TGCGCCAGCAGCCTGGGGCAGGGGGCAACCGGGGAGCTGTTTTTT.

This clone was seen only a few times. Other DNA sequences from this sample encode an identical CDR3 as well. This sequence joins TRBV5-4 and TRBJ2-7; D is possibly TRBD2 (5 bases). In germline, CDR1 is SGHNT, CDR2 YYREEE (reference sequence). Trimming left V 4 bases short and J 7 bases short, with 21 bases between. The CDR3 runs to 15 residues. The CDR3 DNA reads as TGTGCCAGCAGCACCCCCGGCGCCGCCACGGGGGAGCAGTACTTC. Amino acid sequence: CASSTPGAATGEQYF.

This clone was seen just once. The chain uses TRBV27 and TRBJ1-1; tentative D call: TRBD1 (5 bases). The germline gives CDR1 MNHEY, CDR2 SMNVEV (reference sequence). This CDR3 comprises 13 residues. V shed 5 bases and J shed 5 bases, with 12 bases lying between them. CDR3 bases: TGTGCCAGCAGTCCAGGGTTAGGAACTGAAGCTTTCTTT. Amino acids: CASSPGLGTEAFF.

The CDR3 sequence: CASKSSSESGELFF. CDR3 sequence (DNA): TGTGCCAGCAAAAGCTCCTCCGAGTCCGGGGAGCTGTTTTTT. The chain is built from TRBV28 and TRBJ2-2, with D unresolved. V dropped 7 bases and J dropped 6 bases, with 15 bases sitting between them. Germline assignment: CDR1 MDHEN and CDR2 SYDVKM. There are 14 residues in the CDR3.

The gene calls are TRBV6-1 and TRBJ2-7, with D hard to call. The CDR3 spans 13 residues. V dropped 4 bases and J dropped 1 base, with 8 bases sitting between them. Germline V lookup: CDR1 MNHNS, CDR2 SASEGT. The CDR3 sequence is CASSVLRSYEQYF. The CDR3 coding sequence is TGTGCCAGCAGTGTTTTACGGTCCTACGAGCAGTACTTC.